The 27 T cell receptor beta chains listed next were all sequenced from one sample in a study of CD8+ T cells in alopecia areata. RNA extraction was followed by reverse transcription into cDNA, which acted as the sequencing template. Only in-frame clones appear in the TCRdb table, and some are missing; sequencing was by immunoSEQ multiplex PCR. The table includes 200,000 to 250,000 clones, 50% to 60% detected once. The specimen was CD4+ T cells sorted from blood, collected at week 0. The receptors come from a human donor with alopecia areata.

Here the CDR3 DNA reads TGCGCCAGCAGCCGCAATGACGCCGACTCCTACGAGCAGTACTTC. Translation gives CASSRNDADSYEQYF. The rearrangement links TRBV4-1 to TRBJ2-7; D not resolved. Germline V gene lookup returns CDR1 MGHRA and CDR2 YSYEKL. The CDR3 covers 15 residues. With 4 bases removed from V and 0 bases from J, the gap between germline ends came to 13 bases.

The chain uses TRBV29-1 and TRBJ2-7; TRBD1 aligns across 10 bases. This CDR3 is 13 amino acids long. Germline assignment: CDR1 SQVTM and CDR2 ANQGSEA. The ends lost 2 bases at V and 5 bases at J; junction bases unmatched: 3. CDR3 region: CSVELDRGDEQYF. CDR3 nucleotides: TGCAGCGTTGAATTGGACAGGGGGGACGAGCAGTACTTC.

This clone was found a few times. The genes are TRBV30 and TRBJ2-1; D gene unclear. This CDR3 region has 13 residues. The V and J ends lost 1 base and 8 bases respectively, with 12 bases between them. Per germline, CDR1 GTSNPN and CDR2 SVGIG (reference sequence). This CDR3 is CAWSEVALDEQFF. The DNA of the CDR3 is TGTGCCTGGAGTGAGGTCGCCCTAGATGAGCAGTTCTTC.

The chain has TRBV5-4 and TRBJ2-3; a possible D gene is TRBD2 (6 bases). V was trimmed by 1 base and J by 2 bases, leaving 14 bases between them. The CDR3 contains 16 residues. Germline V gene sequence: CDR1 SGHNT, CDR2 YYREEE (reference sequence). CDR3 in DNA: TGTGCCAGCAGCTTGAAACTGACGGGGGTCACAGATACGCAGTATTTT. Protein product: CASSLKLTGVTDTQYF.

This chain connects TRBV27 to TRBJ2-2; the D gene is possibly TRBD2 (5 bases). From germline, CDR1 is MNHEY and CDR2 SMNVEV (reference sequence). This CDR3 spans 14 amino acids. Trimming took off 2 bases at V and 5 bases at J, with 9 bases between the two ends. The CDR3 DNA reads TGTGCCAGCAGTTTAGAGCCGGGAACCGGGGAGCTGTTTTTT. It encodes CASSLEPGTGELFF.

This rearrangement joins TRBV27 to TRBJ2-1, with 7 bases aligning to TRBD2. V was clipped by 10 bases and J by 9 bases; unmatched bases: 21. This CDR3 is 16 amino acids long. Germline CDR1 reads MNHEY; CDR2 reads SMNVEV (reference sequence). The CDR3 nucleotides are TGTGCCACCCAGGGACTAAGGGGCCCATTCACAGGTGAGCAGTTCTTC. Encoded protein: CATQGLRGPFTGEQFF.

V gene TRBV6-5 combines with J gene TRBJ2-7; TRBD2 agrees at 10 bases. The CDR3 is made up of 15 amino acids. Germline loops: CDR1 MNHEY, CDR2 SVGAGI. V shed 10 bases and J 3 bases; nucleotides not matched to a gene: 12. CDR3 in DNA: TGTGCCACCCTCGGGGGTAGCGGGGGGAGCTACGAGCAGTACTTC. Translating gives CATLGGSGGSYEQYF.

The CDR3 here is CASSSWTGGESPLHF. Written as DNA, the CDR3 is TGTGCCAGCAGCTCGTGGACAGGGGGCGAATCACCCCTCCACTTT. The genes are TRBV7-9 and TRBJ1-6; 11 bases map to TRBD1. J was trimmed by 10 bases and V by 4 bases; bases with no gene match: 6. The germline V gene encodes CDR1 SEHNR and CDR2 FQNEAQ (reference sequence). The CDR3 spans 15 residues.

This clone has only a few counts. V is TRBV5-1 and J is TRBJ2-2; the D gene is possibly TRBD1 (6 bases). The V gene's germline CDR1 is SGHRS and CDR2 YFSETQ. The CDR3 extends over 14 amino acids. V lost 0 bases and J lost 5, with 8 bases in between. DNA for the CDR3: TGCGCCAGCAGCTTGGGACAGGAGACCGGGGAGCTGTTTTTT. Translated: CASSLGQETGELFF.

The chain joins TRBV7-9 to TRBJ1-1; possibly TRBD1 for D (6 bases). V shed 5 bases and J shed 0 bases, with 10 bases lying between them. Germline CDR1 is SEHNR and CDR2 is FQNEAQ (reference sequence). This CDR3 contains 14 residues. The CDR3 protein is CASSATGMNTEAFF. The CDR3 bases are TGTGCCAGCAGCGCCACAGGGATGAACACTGAAGCTTTCTTT.

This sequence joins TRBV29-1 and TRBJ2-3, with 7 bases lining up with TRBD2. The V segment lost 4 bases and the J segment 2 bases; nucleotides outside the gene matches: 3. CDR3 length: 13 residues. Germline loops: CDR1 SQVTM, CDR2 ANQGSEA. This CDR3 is CSVGGTITDTQYF. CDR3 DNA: TGCAGCGTTGGAGGGACTATCACAGATACGCAGTATTTT.

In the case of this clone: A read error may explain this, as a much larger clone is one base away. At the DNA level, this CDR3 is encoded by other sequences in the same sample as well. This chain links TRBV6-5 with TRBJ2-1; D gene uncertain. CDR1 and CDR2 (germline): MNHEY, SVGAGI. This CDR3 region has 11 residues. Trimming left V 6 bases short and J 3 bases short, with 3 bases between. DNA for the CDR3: TGTGCCAGCAGGGACTACAATGAGCAGTTCTTC. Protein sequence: CASRDYNEQFF.

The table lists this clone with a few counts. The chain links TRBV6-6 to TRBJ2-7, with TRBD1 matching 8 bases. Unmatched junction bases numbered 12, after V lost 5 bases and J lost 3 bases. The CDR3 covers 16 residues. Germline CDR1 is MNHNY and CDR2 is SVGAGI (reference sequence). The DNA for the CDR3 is TGTGCCAGCAGTAGCCAAGGGGGACAGGTTGGCTACGAGCAGTACTTC. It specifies CASSSQGGQVGYEQYF.

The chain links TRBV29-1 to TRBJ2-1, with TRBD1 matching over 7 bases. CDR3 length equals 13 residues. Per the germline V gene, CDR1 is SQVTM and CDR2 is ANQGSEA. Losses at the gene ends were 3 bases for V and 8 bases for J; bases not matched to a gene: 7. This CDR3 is CSVETGMGDEQFF. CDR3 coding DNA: TGCAGCGTTGAGACAGGGATGGGGGATGAGCAGTTCTTC.

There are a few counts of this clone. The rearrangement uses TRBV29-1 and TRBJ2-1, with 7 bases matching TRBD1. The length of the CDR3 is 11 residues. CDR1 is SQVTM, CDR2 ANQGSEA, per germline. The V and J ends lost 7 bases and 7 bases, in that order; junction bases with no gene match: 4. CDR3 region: CSGDRVNEQFF. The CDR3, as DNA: TGCAGCGGCGACAGGGTTAATGAGCAGTTCTTC.

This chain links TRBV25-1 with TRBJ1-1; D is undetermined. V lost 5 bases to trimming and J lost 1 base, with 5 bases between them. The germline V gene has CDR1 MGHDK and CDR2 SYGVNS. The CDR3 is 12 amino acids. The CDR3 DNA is TGTGCCAGCAGTACAAAGAACACTGAAGCTTTCTTT. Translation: CASSTKNTEAFF. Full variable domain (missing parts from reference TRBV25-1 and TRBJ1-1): EADIYQTPRYLVIGTGKKITLECSQTMGHDKMYWYQQDPGMELHLIHYSYGVNSTEKGDLSSESTVSRIRTEHFPLTLESARPSHTSQYLCASSTKNTEAFFGQGTRLTVV.

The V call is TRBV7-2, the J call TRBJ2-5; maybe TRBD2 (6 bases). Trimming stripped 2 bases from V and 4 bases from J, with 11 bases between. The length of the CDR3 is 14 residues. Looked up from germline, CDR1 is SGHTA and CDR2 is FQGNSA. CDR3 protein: CASSLNSGVETQYF. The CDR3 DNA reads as TGTGCCAGCAGCTTAAACTCGGGAGTAGAGACCCAGTACTTC.

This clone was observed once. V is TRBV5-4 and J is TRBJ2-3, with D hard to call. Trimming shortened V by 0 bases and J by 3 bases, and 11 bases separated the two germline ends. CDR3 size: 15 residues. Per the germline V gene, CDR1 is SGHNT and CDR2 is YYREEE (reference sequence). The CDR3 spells CASSLGAGRTDTQYF. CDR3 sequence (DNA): TGTGCCAGCAGCTTGGGGGCTGGGCGGACAGATACGCAGTATTTT.

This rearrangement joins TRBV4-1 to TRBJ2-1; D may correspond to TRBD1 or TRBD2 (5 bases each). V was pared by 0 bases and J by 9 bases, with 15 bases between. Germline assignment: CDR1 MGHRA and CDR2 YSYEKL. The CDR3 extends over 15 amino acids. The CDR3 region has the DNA TGCGCCAGCAGCCAAGAAAGTTGGGGGAGTAGTGAGCAGTTCTTC. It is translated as CASSQESWGSSEQFF.

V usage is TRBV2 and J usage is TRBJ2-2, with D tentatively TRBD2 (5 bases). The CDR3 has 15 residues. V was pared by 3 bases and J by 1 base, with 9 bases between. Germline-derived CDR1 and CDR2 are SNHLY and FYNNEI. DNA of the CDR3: TGTGCCAGCAGTGACGAGGGCCTGAACACCGGGGAGCTGTTTTTT. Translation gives CASSDEGLNTGELFF.

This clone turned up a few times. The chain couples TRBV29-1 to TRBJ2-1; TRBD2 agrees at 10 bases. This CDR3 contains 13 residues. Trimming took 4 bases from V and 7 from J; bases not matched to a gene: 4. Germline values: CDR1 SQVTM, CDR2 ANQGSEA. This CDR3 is CSVVASGSNEQFF. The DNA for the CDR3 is TGCAGCGTTGTGGCTAGCGGGAGTAATGAGCAGTTCTTC.

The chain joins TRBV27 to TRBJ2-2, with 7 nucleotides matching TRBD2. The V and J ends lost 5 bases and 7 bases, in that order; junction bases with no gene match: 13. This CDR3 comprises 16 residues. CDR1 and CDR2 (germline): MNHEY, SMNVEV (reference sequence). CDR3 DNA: TGTGCCAGCAGTGCACAGTGGTGGGAGCGGGGCGGGGAGCTGTTTTTT. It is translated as CASSAQWWERGGELFF.

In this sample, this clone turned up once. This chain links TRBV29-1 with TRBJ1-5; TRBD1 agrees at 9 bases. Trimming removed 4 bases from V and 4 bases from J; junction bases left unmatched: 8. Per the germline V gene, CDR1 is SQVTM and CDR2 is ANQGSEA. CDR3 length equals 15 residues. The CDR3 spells CSVASSGTGNQPQHF. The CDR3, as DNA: TGCAGCGTTGCCAGTTCAGGGACAGGGAATCAGCCCCAGCATTTT.

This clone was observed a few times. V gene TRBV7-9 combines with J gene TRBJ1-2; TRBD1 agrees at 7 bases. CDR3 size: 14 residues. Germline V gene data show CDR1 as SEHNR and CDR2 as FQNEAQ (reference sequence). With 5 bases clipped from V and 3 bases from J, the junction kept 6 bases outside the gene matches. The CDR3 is CASSRTGEYYGYTF. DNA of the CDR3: TGTGCCAGCAGCCGAACAGGGGAATACTATGGCTACACCTTC.

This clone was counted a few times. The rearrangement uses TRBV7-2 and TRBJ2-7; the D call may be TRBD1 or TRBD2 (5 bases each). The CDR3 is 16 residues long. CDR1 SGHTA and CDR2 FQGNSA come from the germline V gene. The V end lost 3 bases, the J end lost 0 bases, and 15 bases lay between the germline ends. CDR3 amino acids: CASSFQGPPLSYEQYF. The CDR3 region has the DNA TGTGCCAGCAGCTTTCAGGGACCCCCTCTCTCCTACGAGCAGTACTTC.

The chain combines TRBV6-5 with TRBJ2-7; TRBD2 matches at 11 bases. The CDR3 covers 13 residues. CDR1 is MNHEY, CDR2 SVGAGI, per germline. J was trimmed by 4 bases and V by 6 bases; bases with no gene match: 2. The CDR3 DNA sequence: TGTGCCAGCAGGACTAGCGGGGTTTACGAGCAGTACTTC. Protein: CASRTSGVYEQYF.

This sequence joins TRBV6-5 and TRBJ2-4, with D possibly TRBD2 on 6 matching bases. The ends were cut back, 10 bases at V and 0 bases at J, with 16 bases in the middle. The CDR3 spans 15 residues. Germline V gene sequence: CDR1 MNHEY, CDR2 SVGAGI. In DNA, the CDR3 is TGTGCCACCATGGGTGGCGGGGTAGCCAAAAACATTCAGTACTTC. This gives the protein CATMGGGVAKNIQYF.